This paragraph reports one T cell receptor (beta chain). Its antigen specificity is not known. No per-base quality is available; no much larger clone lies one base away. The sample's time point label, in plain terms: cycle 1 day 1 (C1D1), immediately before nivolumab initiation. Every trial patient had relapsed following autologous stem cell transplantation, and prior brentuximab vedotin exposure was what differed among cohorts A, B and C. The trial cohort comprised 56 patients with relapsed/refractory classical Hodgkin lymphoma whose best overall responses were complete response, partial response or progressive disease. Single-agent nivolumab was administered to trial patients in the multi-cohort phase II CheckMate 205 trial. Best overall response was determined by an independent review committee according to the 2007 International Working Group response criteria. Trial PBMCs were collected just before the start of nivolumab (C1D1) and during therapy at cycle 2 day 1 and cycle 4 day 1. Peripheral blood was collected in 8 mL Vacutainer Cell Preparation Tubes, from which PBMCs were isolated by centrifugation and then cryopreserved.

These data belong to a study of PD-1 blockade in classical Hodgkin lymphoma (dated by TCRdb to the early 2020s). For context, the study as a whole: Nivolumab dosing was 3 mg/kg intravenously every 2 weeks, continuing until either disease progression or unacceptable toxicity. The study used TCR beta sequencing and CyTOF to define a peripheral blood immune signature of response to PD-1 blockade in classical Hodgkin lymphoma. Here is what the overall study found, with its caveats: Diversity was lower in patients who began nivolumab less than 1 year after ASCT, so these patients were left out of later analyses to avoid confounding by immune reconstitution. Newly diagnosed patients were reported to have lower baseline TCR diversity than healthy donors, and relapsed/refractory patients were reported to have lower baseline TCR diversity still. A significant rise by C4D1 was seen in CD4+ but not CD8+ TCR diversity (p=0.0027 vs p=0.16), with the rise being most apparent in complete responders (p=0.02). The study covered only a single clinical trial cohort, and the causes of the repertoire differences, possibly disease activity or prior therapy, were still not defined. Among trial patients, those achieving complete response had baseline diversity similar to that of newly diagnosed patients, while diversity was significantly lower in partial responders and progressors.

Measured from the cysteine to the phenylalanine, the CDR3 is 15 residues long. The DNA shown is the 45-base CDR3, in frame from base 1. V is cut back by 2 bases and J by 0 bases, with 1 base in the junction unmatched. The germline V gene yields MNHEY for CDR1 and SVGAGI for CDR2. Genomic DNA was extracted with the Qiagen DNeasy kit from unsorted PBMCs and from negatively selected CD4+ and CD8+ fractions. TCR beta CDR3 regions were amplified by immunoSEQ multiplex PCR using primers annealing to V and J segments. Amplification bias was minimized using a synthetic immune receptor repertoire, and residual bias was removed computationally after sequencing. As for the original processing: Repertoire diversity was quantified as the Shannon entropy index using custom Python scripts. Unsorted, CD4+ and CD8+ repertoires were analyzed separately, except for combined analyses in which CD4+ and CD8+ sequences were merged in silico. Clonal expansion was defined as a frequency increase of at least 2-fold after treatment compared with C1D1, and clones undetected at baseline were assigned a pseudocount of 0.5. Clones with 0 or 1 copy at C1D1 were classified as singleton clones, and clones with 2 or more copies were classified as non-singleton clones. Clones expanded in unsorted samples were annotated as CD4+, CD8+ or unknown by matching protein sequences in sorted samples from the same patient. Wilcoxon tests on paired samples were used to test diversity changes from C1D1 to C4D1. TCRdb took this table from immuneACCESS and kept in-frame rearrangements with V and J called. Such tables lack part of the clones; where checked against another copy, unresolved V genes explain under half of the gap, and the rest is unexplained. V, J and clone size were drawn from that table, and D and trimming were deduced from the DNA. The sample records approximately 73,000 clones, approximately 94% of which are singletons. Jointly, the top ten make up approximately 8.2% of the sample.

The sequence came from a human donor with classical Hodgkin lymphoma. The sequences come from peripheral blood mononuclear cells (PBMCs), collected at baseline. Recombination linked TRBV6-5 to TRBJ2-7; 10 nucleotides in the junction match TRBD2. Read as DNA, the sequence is TGTGCCAGCAGTTACCAGCGGGAGGGCTCCTACGAGCAGTACTTC. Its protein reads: CASSYQREGSYEQYF.